Listed here are 12 T cell receptor beta chains from one sample, sequenced in a study of T cell changes during pregnancy in multiple sclerosis. Sequencing was performed with immunoSEQ multiplex PCR; in TCRdb, only in-frame clones are kept and a portion is missing. The table includes 20,000 to 25,000 clones, approximately 90% detected once. The source was CD8+ T cells from peripheral blood mononuclear cells, collected in the second trimester of pregnancy. The source of these receptors is a female donor in good health, enrolled as a control in a pregnancy study.

J is TRBJ1-2 and V is TRBV29-1, with D unclear. The CDR3 runs to 13 residues. CDR1 and CDR2 (germline): SQVTM, ANQGSEA. V gave up 3 bases and J gave up 8 bases, with 16 bases separating them. The CDR3 sequence: CSVDLGVSEGYTF. CDR3 DNA sequence: TGCAGCGTTGATTTAGGTGTCAGCGAGGGCTACACCTTC.

CDR3 coding DNA: TGCGCCAGCAGCCAAGGCGGGGACGGATATCAGCCCCAGCATTTT. Translation: CASSQGGDGYQPQHF. The chain is built from TRBV4-1 and TRBJ1-5; a weak D match, TRBD1 (5 bases). The V end was cut by 1 base, the J end by 5 bases, with 12 bases between. The CDR3 runs 15 residues. Germline values: CDR1 MGHRA, CDR2 YSYEKL.

This chain uses TRBV6-6 with TRBJ2-1, with TRBD2 identical over 8 bases. The V gene end was trimmed by 1 base and the J gene end by 4 bases; junction bases not matched to a gene: 6. The CDR3 is made up of 16 amino acids. Germline V CDR1 and CDR2: MNHNY, SVGAGI (reference sequence). This CDR3 reads CASSYLIAGKYNEQFF. In nucleotides, the CDR3 is TGTGCCAGCAGTTACTTGATAGCGGGGAAATACAATGAGCAGTTCTTC.

The chain carries TRBV27 and TRBJ2-2, with 9 positions matching TRBD2. The CDR3 is made up of 15 amino acids. V lost 5 bases, J lost 3 bases, and 4 bases stayed unmatched. CDR1 and CDR2 (germline): MNHEY, SMNVEV (reference sequence). The CDR3 DNA sequence: TGTGCCAGCAGTGGGCTAGCGGGACACACCGGGGAGCTGTTTTTT. This sequence encodes CASSGLAGHTGELFF.

The chain uses TRBV28 and TRBJ2-1; 12 nucleotides line up with TRBD2. There are 23 residues in the CDR3. Germline V gives CDR1 MDHEN, CDR2 SYDVKM. Trimming cost V 1 base and J 7 bases; bases outside gene matches: 26. In nucleotides, the CDR3 is TGTGCCAGCAGTTTATTCTTTCGAATAAGGGGACTAGCGGGTCCGCCAACGTTTAATGAGCAGTTCTTC. It specifies CASSLFFRIRGLAGPPTFNEQFF.

A remark on this clone: Other nucleotide sequences from this sample produce the same CDR3. This chain links TRBV30 with TRBJ2-3; perhaps TRBD1 as D (5 bases). Trimming took 2 bases from V and 2 from J, leaving 14 bases between them. The V gene's germline CDR1 is GTSNPN and CDR2 SVGIG (reference sequence). CDR3 length: 15 residues. CDR3 DNA sequence: TGTGCCTGGAGTCGCGGACATATAGACACAGATACGCAGTATTTT. This gives the protein CAWSRGHIDTDTQYF. Full variable domain (remainder filled in from reference TRBV30 and TRBJ2-3): SQTIHQWPATLVQPVGSPLSLECTVEGTSNPNLYWYRQAAGRGLQLLFYSVGIGQISSEVPQNLSASRPQDRQFILSSKKLLLSDSGFYLCAWSRGHIDTDTQYFGPGTRLTVL.

The V and J genes are TRBV7-9 and TRBJ1-4, with TRBD1 matching over 7 bases. Looked up from germline, CDR1 is SEHNR and CDR2 is FQNEAQ (reference sequence). The ends lost 1 base at V and 10 bases at J; junction bases unmatched: 9. This CDR3 has 15 amino acids. For the CDR3, the DNA is TGTGCCAGCAGCTTAGTTGGGGACAGCCTCCCAAAACTGTTTTTT. The encoded protein is CASSLVGDSLPKLFF.

This chain connects TRBV23-1 to TRBJ1-4, with 8 bases matching TRBD1. TRBV23-1 is identified as an open reading frame with a role that is uncertain. CDR3 length: 15 residues. Trimming took 4 bases from V and 14 from J; bases not matched to a gene: 15. The CDR3 DNA is TGCGCCAGCAGTCCCCAGGGGGCGTCAAGTATGCTCCTGTTTTTT. This gives the protein CASSPQGASSMLLFF.

The chain uses TRBV7-9 and TRBJ1-5; no reliable D call. Germline V gives CDR1 SEHNR, CDR2 FQNEAQ (reference sequence). V dropped 5 bases and J dropped 3 bases, with 11 bases sitting between them. There are 14 residues in the CDR3. The CDR3: CASSPDGNNQPQHF. Written as DNA, the CDR3 is TGTGCCAGCAGCCCCGACGGGAACAATCAGCCCCAGCATTTT.

V is TRBV4-3 and J is TRBJ1-5, with D perhaps TRBD1 (5 bases). Germline CDR1 and CDR2: LGHNA and YSLEER. V lost 0 bases to trimming and J lost 0 bases, with 12 bases between them. The CDR3 sequence is 17 residues long. The DNA of the CDR3 is TGCGCCAGCAGCCAAGAGAAACTGGGGCTTAGCAATCAGCCCCAGCATTTT. Its protein product is CASSQEKLGLSNQPQHF.

The chain recombines TRBV30 with TRBJ2-1, with 7 bases matching TRBD2. With V trimmed by 7 bases and J by 0 bases, 9 bases remained unmatched. Germline V CDR1 and CDR2: GTSNPN, SVGIG (reference sequence). The CDR3 contains 15 residues. CDR3: CASNLAASSYNEQFF. The CDR3 coding sequence is TGTGCCTCCAACCTAGCGGCGAGCTCCTACAATGAGCAGTTCTTC.

V is TRBV18 and J is TRBJ1-1; D remains ambiguous. Deletions cut 3 bases from V and 1 base from J, with 3 bases between. CDR3 length: 12 residues. Germline CDR1 KGHSH, CDR2 LQKENI. In DNA, the CDR3 is TGTGCCAGCTCACCCGGGAACACTGAAGCTTTCTTT. Its translation: CASSPGNTEAFF.